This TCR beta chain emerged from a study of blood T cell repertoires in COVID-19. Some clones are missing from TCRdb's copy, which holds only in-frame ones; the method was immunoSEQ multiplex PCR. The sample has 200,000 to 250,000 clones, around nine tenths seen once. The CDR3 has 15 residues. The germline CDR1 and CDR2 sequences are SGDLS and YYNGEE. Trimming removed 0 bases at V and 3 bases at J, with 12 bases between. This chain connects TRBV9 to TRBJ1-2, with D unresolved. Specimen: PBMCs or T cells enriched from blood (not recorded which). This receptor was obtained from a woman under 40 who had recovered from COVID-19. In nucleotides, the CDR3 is TGTGCCAGCAGCGTAGGGAGGGTACCCCACTATGGCTACACCTTC. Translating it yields CASSVGRVPHYGYTF.